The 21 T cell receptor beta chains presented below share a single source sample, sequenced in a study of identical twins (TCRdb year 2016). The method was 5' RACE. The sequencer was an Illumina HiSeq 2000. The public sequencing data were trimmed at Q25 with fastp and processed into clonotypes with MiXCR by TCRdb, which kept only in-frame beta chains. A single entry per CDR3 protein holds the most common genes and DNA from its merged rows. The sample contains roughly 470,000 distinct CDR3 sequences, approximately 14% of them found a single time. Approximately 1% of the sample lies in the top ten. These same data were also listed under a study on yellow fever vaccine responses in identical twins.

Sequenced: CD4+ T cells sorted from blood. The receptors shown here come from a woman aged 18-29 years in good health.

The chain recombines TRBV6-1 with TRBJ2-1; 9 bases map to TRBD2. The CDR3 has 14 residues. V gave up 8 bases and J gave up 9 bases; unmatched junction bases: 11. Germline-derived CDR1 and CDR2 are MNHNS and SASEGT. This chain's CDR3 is CASVFSGTSSEQFF. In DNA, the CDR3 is TGTGCCAGCGTCTTTTCCGGGACTAGCAGTGAGCAGTTCTTC.

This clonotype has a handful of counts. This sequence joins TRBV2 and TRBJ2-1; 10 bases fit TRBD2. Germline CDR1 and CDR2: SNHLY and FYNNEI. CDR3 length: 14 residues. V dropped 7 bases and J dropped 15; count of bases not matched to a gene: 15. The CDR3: CASKLGTSESNGFF. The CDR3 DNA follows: TGTGCCAGCAAGCTGGGGACTAGCGAGTCCAACGGGTTCTTC.

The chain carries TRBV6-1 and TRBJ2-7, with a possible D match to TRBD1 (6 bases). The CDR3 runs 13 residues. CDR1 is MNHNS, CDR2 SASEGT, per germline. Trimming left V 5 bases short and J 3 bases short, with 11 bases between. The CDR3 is CASSPDRFYEQYF. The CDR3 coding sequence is TGTGCCAGCAGTCCCGACAGGTTCTACGAGCAGTACTTC.

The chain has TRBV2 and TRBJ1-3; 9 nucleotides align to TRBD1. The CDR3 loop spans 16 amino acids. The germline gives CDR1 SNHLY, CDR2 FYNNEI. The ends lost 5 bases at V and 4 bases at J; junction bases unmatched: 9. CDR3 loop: CASSSQGALGGNTIYF. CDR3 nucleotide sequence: TGTGCCAGCAGTTCACAGGGGGCATTGGGAGGAAACACCATATATTTT.

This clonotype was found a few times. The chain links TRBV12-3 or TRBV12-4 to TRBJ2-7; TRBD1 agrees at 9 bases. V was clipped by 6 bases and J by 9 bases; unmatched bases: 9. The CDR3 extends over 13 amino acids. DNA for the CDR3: TGTGCCAGCAGGCCGGGACAGGGCTTTGGGCAGTACTTC. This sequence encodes CASRPGQGFGQYF.

Here the CDR3 DNA reads TGCAGTGCCCTACCGGCGGAGACTAACTATGGCTACACCTTC. Translation: CSALPAETNYGYTF. The chain couples TRBV20-1 to TRBJ1-2; D unresolved. The germline V gene encodes CDR1 DFQATT and CDR2 SNEGSKA (reference sequence). The V and J ends lost 6 bases and 0 bases respectively, with 14 bases between them. This CDR3 has 14 amino acids.

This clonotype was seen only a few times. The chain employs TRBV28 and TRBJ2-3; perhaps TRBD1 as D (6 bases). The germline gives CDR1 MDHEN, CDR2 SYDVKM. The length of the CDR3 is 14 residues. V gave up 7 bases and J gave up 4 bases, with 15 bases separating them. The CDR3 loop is CASTTSKGADTQYF. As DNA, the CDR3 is TGTGCCAGCACAACTTCGAAGGGGGCAGATACGCAGTATTTT. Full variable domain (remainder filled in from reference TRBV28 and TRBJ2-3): DVKVTQSSRYLVKRTGEKVFLECVQDMDHENMFWYRQDPGLGLRLIYFSYDVKMKEKGDIPEGYSVSREKKERFSLILESASTNQTSMYLCASTTSKGADTQYFGPGTRLTVL.

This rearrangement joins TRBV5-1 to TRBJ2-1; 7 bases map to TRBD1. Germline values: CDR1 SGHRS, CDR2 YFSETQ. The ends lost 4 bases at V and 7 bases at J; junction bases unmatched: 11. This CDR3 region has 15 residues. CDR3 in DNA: TGCGCCAGCAGCCCAGACAGGGCCGTGACTAATGAGCAGTTCTTC. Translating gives CASSPDRAVTNEQFF.

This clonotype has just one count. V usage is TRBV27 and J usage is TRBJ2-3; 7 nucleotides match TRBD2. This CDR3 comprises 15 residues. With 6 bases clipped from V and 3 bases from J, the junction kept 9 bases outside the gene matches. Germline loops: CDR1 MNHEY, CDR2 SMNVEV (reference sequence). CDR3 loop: CASSPLSGGTDTQYF. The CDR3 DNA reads TGTGCCAGCAGCCCCTTGTCCGGGGGGACAGATACGCAGTATTTT.

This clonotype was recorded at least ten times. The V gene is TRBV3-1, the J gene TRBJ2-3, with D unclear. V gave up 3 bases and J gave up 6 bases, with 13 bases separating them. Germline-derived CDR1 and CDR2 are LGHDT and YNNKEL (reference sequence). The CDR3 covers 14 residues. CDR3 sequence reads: CASSHGRVSDTQYF. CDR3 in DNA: TGTGCCAGCAGCCATGGTAGGGTGAGCGATACGCAGTATTTT.

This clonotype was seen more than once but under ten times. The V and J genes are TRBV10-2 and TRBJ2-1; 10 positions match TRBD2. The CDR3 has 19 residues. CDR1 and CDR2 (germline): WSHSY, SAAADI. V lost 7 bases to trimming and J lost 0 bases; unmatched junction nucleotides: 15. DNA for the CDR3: TGCGCCAGCACCACCGGAGTAGCGGGAGGTCAAAGCTCCTACAATGAGCAGTTCTTC. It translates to CASTTGVAGGQSSYNEQFF.

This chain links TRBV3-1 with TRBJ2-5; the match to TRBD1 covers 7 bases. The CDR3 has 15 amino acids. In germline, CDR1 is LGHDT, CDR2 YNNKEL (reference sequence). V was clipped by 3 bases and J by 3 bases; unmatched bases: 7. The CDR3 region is CASSHAGGAEETQYF. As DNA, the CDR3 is TGTGCCAGCAGCCACGCAGGGGGTGCGGAAGAGACCCAGTACTTC.

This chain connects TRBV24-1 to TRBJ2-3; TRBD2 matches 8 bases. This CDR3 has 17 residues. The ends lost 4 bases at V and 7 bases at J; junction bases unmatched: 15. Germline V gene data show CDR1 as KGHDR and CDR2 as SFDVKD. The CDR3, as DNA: TGTGCCACCAGTGAAAGGTCGCTAGCGGGCCCCTGGAATACGCAGTATTTT. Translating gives CATSERSLAGPWNTQYF.

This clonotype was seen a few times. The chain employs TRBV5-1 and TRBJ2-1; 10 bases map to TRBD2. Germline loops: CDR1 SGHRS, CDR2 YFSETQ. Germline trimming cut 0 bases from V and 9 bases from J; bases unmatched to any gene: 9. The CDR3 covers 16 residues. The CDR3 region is CASSLARWSGGGEQFF. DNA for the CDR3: TGCGCCAGCAGCTTGGCAAGATGGAGCGGGGGGGGTGAGCAGTTCTTC.

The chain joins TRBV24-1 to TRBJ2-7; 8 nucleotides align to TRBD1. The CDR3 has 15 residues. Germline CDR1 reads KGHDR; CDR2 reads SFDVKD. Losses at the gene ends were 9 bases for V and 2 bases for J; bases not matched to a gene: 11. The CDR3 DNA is TGTGCCACCGCGTCGCGGCAGGGGGCCGCCTACGAGCAGTACTTC. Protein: CATASRQGAAYEQYF.

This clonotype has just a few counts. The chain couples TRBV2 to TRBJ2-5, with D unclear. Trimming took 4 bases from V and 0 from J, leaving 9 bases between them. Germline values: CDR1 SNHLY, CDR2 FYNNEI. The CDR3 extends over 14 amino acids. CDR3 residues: CASSVGTYQETQYF. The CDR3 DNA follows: TGTGCCAGCAGTGTAGGCACCTACCAAGAGACCCAGTACTTC.

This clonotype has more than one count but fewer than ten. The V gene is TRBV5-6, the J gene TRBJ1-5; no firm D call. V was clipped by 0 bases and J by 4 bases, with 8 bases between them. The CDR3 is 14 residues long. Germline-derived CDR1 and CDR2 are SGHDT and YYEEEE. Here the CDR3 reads CASSLARRNQPQHF. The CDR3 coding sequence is TGTGCCAGCAGCTTGGCACGGAGGAATCAGCCCCAGCATTTT.

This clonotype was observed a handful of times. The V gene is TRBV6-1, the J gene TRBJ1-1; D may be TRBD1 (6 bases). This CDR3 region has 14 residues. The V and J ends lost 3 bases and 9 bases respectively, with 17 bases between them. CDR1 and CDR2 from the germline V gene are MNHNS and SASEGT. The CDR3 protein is CASSDPRGFTQAFF. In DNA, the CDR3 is TGTGCCAGCAGTGACCCCAGGGGATTTACACAAGCTTTCTTT.

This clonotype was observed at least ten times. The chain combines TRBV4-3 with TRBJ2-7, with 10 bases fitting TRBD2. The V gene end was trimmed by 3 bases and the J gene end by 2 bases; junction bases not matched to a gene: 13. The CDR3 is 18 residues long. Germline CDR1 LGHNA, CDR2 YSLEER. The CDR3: CASSHQVPGTSETYEQYF. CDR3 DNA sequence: TGCGCCAGCAGCCACCAAGTTCCCGGGACTAGCGAAACCTACGAGCAGTACTTC.

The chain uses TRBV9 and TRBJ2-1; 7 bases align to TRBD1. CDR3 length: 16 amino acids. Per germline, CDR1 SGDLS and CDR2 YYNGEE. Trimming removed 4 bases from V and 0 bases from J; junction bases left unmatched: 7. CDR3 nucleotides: TGTGCCAGCAGCAAGACGGGACAGAGCTCCTACAATGAGCAGTTCTTC. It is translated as CASSKTGQSSYNEQFF.

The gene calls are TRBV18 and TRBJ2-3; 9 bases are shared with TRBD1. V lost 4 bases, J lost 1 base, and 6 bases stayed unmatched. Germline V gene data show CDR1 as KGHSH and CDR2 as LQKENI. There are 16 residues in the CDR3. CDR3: CASSLIQGAGTDTQYF. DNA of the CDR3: TGTGCCAGCTCACTTATACAGGGGGCCGGCACAGATACGCAGTATTTT.